The clone carrying this TCR beta chain came up once. The sample comes from a study of naive and memory T cell subsets. Germline CDR1 reads MNHEY; CDR2 reads SVGEGT. The ends were cut back, 4 bases at V and 0 bases at J, with 10 bases in the middle. The CDR3 covers 15 residues. Both TRBC1 and TRBC2 were covered by a beta constant-region primer of two equimolar oligonucleotides. Nested alpha and beta constant-region primers with the SP2 primer drove four PCR rounds on ligated cDNA. TCRdb analysed the UMI-ligation and nested PCR reads with MiXCR anew, one entry per CDR3 protein. Seen here are tens of thousands of distinct CDR3 sequences, 7% to 10% observed once, and the top ten hold about 20%. Cells stained for CD3, CD4, CD8, CD45RA and CD27 were sorted into four subsets.

The sequenced sample consisted of central memory CD8+ T cells from blood. This TCR came from a human donor in good health. The chain is built from TRBV6-2 or TRBV6-3 and TRBJ2-1; the D gene is possibly TRBD2 (5 bases). The CDR3 DNA reads as TGTGCCAGCAGTTCCGGGGAGAGCTCCTACAATGAGCAGTTCTTC. Translated: CASSSGESSYNEQFF.